This T cell receptor (beta chain) comes out of a study of beta chain features in type 1 diabetes. Study summary: The patients were much like the healthy donors in age, gender and cell yields.

Study-wide results and limits: HLA effects on TCRB rearrangement stayed unresolved here. Type 1 diabetes patients had moderately but significantly shorter TCRB CDR3s in all four CD4+ subsets. Cells expressing TCR highly could be over-represented by cDNA sequencing.

The CDR3 has 14 amino acids. Trimming took 1 base from V and 6 from J, leaving 8 bases between them. CDR1 is SGHRS, CDR2 YFSETQ, per germline. About this clone itself: The antigen is unknown. The sample has other DNA sequences that encode this CDR3 too.

TCRB transcripts that were expressed got sequenced, as all of the isolated RNA had been reverse transcribed. For naive, central memory and regulatory T cell samples, reads averaged roughly 3.7 million. The data were produced by immunoSEQ multiplex PCR, yet TCRdb's version contains in-frame clones alone and is incomplete. This repertoire shows hundreds of thousands of clones, over 11% found once; its top ten account for approximately 0.039%. The receptor comes from a man younger than 35 with type 1 diabetes. The sequenced material came from naive CD4+ T cells from blood. The genes are TRBV5-1 and TRBJ1-6; tentatively, D is TRBD1 (5 bases). CDR3 protein: CASSLRDPNSPLHF. CDR3 DNA sequence: TGCGCCAGCAGCTTGCGGGACCCTAATTCACCCCTCCACTTT.